The 18 T cell receptor beta chains below all came from one sample that was sequenced in a study of blood T cell repertoires in COVID-19. This table comes from immunoSEQ multiplex PCR, and its TCRdb copy is limited to in-frame clones, with some not included. This table has 70,000 to 100,000 clones, about 79% appearing once. The specimen sequenced was peripheral blood. These receptors were obtained from a woman aged 50 to 60 with acute or convalescent COVID-19.

The chain has TRBV7-2 and TRBJ1-2; 9 nucleotides agree with TRBD1. Per germline, CDR1 SGHTA and CDR2 FQGNSA. V was clipped by 0 bases and J by 8 bases; unmatched bases: 7. This CDR3 spans 15 amino acids. The CDR3 DNA reads TGTGCCAGCAGCTTAGCGCAAGGGACAGGGAACGGCTACACCTTC. Protein sequence: CASSLAQGTGNGYTF. Full variable domain (outside the CDR3, taken from reference TRBV7-2 and TRBJ1-2): GAGVSQSPSNKVTEKGKDVELRCDPISGHTALYWYRQSLGQGLEFLIYFQGNSAPDKSGLPSDRFSAERTGGSVSTLTIQRTQQEDSAVYLCASSLAQGTGNGYTFGSGTRLTVV.

V usage is TRBV14 and J usage is TRBJ2-7; unclear D gene. The CDR3 is 13 amino acids. The germline V gene has CDR1 SGHDN and CDR2 FVKESK. The V and J ends lost 4 bases and 3 bases respectively, with 10 bases between them. CDR3 amino acids: CASSRGQNYEQYF. In nucleotides, the CDR3 is TGTGCCAGCAGCCGCGGCCAGAACTACGAGCAGTACTTC.

The chain has TRBV28 and TRBJ1-4; 9 nucleotides agree with TRBD1. J was trimmed by 7 bases and V by 2 bases; bases with no gene match: 5. The CDR3 contains 15 residues. Germline lookup yields CDR1 MDHEN and CDR2 SYDVKM. CDR3 protein: CASSLATGGGEKLFF. Here the CDR3 DNA reads TGTGCCAGCAGTTTAGCGACAGGGGGTGGTGAAAAACTGTTTTTT. Full variable domain (outside the CDR3, taken from reference TRBV28 and TRBJ1-4): DVKVTQSSRYLVKRTGEKVFLECVQDMDHENMFWYRQDPGLGLRLIYFSYDVKMKEKGDIPEGYSVSREKKERFSLILESASTNQTSMYLCASSLATGGGEKLFFGSGTQLSVL.

This clone was observed a single time. The CDR3, as DNA: TGTGCCATGCAATCTAGGGGTCAAAGCGGGGAGCTGTTTTTT. This translates into CAMQSRGQSGELFF. The J gene is TRBJ2-2, the V gene TRBV6-5, with D perhaps TRBD1 (5 bases). Trimming removed 10 bases at V and 7 bases at J, with 19 bases between. Per the germline V gene, CDR1 is MNHEY and CDR2 is SVGAGI. The length of the CDR3 is 14 residues.

This chain joins TRBV25-1 and TRBJ1-5, with D tentatively TRBD1 (5 bases). CDR1 is MGHDK and CDR2 is SYGVNS in the germline V gene. Trimming took off 3 bases at V and 5 bases at J, with 11 bases between the two ends. The CDR3 contains 14 residues. CDR3 sequence (DNA): TGTGCCAGCAGTGATGGGGGGTCCCATCAGCCCCAGCATTTT. Amino acid sequence: CASSDGGSHQPQHF.

The chain has TRBV5-1 and TRBJ2-1; 10 bases fit TRBD2. The CDR3 is made up of 15 amino acids. V trimming: 3 bases; J trimming: 3 bases; junction bases outside the gene matches: 3. Looked up from germline, CDR1 is SGHRS and CDR2 is YFSETQ. CDR3 coding DNA: TGCGCCAGCAGCTCGGGGACTAGCGACTACAATGAGCAGTTCTTC. Protein: CASSSGTSDYNEQFF.

This clone was seen a few times. The chain carries TRBV6-6 and TRBJ2-7; TRBD2 agrees at 12 bases. Germline loops: CDR1 MNHNY, CDR2 SVGAGI (reference sequence). The V and J ends lost 6 bases and 0 bases, in that order; junction bases with no gene match: 6. The CDR3 totals 16 residues. The CDR3 nucleotides read TGTGCCAGCAGCCCCGGACTAGCGGGGAACTCCTACGAGCAGTACTTC. This encodes CASSPGLAGNSYEQYF.

The V call is TRBV2, the J call TRBJ2-1, with 8 bases aligning to TRBD2. Germline trimming cut 2 bases from V and 11 bases from J; bases unmatched to any gene: 5. The CDR3 is made up of 13 amino acids. Germline V gives CDR1 SNHLY, CDR2 FYNNEI. CDR3 DNA sequence: TGTGCCAGCAGTGAACTGGGACTAGGCCAGCAGTTCTTC. Amino acids: CASSELGLGQQFF. Full variable domain (outside the CDR3, taken from reference TRBV2 and TRBJ2-1): EPEVTQTPSHQVTQMGQEVILRCVPISNHLYFYWYRQILGQKVEFLVSFYNNEISEKSEIFDDQFSVERPDGSNFTLKIRSTKLEDSAMYFCASSELGLGQQFFGPGTRLTVL.

This clone was observed a handful of times. The chain recombines TRBV28 with TRBJ1-3, with TRBD1 as a possible D gene (5 bases). This CDR3 comprises 14 residues. Germline CDR1 reads MDHEN; CDR2 reads SYDVKM. V was pared by 4 bases and J by 6 bases, with 13 bases between. CDR3 amino acids: CASSSPGSANTIYF. The CDR3 nucleotides are TGTGCCAGCAGTTCCCCAGGGTCGGCAAACACCATATATTTT.

The V and J genes are TRBV19 and TRBJ2-1, with 7 bases matching TRBD1. Trimming cost V 4 bases and J 3 bases; bases outside gene matches: 12. The CDR3 length is 17 residues. Germline CDR1 LNHDA, CDR2 SQIVND (reference sequence). The CDR3 reads CASSTLTGKGVYNEQFF. CDR3 bases: TGTGCCAGTAGTACCCTGACAGGGAAGGGGGTCTACAATGAGCAGTTCTTC.

V gene TRBV6-5 combines with J gene TRBJ2-1; D not resolved. The CDR3 is 13 residues long. CDR1 is MNHEY and CDR2 is SVGAGI in the germline V gene. The V end was cut by 7 bases, the J end by 0 bases, with 7 bases between. The CDR3 DNA reads TGTGCCAGCACCGTGAGCTCCTACAATGAGCAGTTCTTC. Translated: CASTVSSYNEQFF.

The V gene is TRBV2, the J gene TRBJ2-1, with D possibly matching TRBD2 (5 bases). Germline lookup yields CDR1 SNHLY and CDR2 FYNNEI. The CDR3 is made up of 14 amino acids. Trimming took off 4 bases at V and 8 bases at J, with 15 bases between the two ends. CDR3 coding DNA: TGTGCCAGCAGTGCGGTAGCGAGGAGAGATGAGCAGTTCTTC. This codes for CASSAVARRDEQFF.

This clone was seen once. This rearrangement joins TRBV5-4 to TRBJ1-2; D remains ambiguous. Trimming took 2 bases from V and 4 from J, leaving 12 bases between them. CDR1 and CDR2 (germline): SGHNT, YYREEE (reference sequence). The CDR3 has 14 amino acids. CDR3 sequence: CASSFGQEGYGYTF. CDR3 nucleotides: TGTGCCAGCAGCTTTGGGCAGGAGGGCTATGGCTACACCTTC.

This clone was detected only a few times. This sample includes further DNA sequences coding for the same CDR3. The chain recombines TRBV5-4 with TRBJ2-7, with 8 bases identical to TRBD2. The CDR3 consists of 15 residues. The V gene end was trimmed by 2 bases and the J gene end by 3 bases; junction bases not matched to a gene: 7. CDR1 is SGHNT and CDR2 is YYREEE in the germline V gene (reference sequence). The CDR3 reads CASSLDGGGNYEQYF. Written as DNA, the CDR3 is TGTGCCAGCAGCTTAGATGGCGGGGGGAACTACGAGCAGTACTTC. The whole variable domain, remainder taken from reference TRBV5-4 and TRBJ2-7, is ETGVTQSPTHLIKTRGQQVTLRCSSQSGHNTVSWYQQALGQGPQFIFQYYREEENGRGNFPPRFSGLQFPNYSSELNVNALELDDSALYLCASSLDGGGNYEQYFGPGTRLTVT.

This clone appeared once. The chain links TRBV28 to TRBJ1-5; the match to TRBD1 covers 7 bases. J gave up 2 bases and V 9 bases, and 16 bases lay outside the gene matches. CDR1 is MDHEN, CDR2 SYDVKM, per germline. The CDR3 sequence is 17 residues long. CDR3 sequence reads: CASMGRDSERGNQPQHF. CDR3 nucleotide sequence: TGTGCCAGTATGGGCCGGGACAGCGAACGGGGCAATCAGCCCCAGCATTTT.

A word on this clone: This sample includes further DNA sequences coding for the same CDR3. This chain connects TRBV7-9 to TRBJ1-1; TRBD1 aligns across 8 bases. CDR1 and CDR2 (germline): SEHNR, FQNEAQ (reference sequence). The CDR3 spans 13 residues. Unmatched junction bases numbered 2, after V lost 3 bases and J lost 5 bases. CDR3 sequence reads: CASSLTGATEAFF. CDR3 sequence (DNA): TGTGCCAGCAGCTTGACAGGGGCTACTGAAGCTTTCTTT.

CDR3 in amino acids: CASSIRDRGIYGYTF. CDR3 nucleotide sequence: TGTGCCAGCAGCATCCGGGACAGGGGCATCTATGGCTACACCTTC. The rearrangement uses TRBV21-1 and TRBJ1-2; the table's TRBD1 call for D was not verified on the DNA. TRBV21-1 is a recognized pseudogene. The CDR3 length is 15 residues.

The J gene is TRBJ1-1, the V gene TRBV7-9, with D possibly TRBD1 on 5 matching bases. This CDR3 contains 14 residues. The germline V and J ends were trimmed by 4 bases and 1 base, with 10 bases remaining between them. Germline CDR1 and CDR2: SEHNR and FQNEAQ (reference sequence). The CDR3 DNA sequence: TGTGCCAGCAGCTCCCTAGACAGGAACACTGAAGCTTTCTTT. It codes for CASSSLDRNTEAFF.